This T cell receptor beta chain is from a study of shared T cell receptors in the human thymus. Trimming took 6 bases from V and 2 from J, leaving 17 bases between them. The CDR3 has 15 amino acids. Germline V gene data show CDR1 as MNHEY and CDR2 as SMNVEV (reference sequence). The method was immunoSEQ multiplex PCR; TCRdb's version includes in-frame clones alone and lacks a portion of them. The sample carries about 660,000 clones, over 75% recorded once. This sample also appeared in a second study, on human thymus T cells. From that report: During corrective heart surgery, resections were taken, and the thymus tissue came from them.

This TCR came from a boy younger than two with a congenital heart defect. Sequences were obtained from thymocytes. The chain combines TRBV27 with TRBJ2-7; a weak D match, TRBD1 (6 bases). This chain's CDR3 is CASRPDRIIPYEQYF. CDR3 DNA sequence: TGTGCCAGCAGACCGGACAGAATCATTCCCTACGAGCAGTACTTC.